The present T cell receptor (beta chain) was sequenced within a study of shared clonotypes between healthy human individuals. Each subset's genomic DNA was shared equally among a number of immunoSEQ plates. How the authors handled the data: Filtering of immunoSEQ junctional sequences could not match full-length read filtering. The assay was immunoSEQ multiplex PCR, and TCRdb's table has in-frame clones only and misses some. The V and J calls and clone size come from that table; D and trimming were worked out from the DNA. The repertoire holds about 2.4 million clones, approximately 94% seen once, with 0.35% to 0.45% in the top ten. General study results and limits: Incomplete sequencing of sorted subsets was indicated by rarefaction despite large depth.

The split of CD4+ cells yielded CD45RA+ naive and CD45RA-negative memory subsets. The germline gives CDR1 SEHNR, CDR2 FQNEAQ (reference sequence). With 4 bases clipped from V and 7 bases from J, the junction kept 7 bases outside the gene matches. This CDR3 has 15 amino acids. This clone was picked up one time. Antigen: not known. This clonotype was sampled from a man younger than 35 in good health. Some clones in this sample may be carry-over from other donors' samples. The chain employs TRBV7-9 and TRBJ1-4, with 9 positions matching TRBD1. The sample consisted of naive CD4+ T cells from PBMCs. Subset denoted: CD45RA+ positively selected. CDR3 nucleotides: TGTGCCAGCAGCTCTCGGACAGGGGCCCTTGAAAAACTGTTTTTT. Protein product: CASSSRTGALEKLFF.